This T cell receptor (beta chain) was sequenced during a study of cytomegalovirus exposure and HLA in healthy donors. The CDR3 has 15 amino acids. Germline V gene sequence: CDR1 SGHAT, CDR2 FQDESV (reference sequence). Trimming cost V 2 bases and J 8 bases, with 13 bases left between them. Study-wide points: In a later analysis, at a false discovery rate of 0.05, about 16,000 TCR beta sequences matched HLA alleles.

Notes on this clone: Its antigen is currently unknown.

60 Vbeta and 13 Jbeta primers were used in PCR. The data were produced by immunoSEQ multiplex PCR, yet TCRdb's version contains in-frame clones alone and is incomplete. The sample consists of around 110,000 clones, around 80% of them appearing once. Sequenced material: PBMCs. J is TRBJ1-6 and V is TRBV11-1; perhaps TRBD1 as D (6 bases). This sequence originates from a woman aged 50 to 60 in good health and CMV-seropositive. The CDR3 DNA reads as TGTGCCAGCAGCTTAACCAGGGGAAATTATTCACCCCTCCACTTT. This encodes CASSLTRGNYSPLHF.